One and the same sample provided the 20 T cell receptor beta chains below, sequenced in a study of blood T cell repertoires in COVID-19. Assay used: immunoSEQ multiplex PCR; TCRdb lists only in-frame clones, some missing. This table holds some 140,000 clones, roughly 88% found once. Material for sequencing was peripheral blood. Source of these receptors: a man aged 65 to 79 with active COVID-19.

V is TRBV5-1 and J is TRBJ2-7; D may be TRBD1 (6 bases). V was clipped by 4 bases and J by 1 base, with 9 bases between them. The CDR3 is 13 amino acids. In germline, CDR1 is SGHRS, CDR2 YFSETQ. The CDR3, as DNA: TGCGCCAGCAGCCTTGGACAGTCCTACGAGCAGTACTTC. Its translation: CASSLGQSYEQYF.

The rearrangement links TRBV9 to TRBJ2-3, with a weak D call TRBD1 (5 bases). CDR1 and CDR2 from the germline V gene are SGDLS and YYNGEE. This CDR3 spans 15 amino acids. The germline V and J ends were trimmed by 0 bases and 4 bases, with 12 bases remaining between them. Written as DNA, the CDR3 is TGTGCCAGCAGCGTAGAGGGGCACAAGGCAGATACGCAGTATTTT. Residues: CASSVEGHKADTQYF.

The J gene is TRBJ1-2, the V gene TRBV28, with D possibly TRBD1 on 5 matching bases. Per the germline V gene, CDR1 is MDHEN and CDR2 is SYDVKM. V lost 5 bases, J lost 2 bases, and 15 bases lay in between. The CDR3 sequence is 15 residues long. The CDR3 sequence: CASSPPPGGNYGYTF. CDR3 bases: TGTGCCAGCAGTCCCCCCCCCGGGGGAAACTATGGCTACACCTTC.

The chain has TRBV5-6 and TRBJ2-7; TRBD2 aligns across 9 bases. Germline assignment: CDR1 SGHDT and CDR2 YYEEEE. The CDR3 is 13 residues long. Unmatched junction bases numbered 5, after V lost 4 bases and J lost 6 bases. CDR3 sequence reads: CASSRGLALEQYF. The CDR3 nucleotides are TGTGCCAGCAGCAGGGGACTAGCACTCGAGCAGTACTTC.

The chain carries TRBV6-6 and TRBJ2-1, with TRBD1 as a possible D gene (6 bases). Germline-derived CDR1 and CDR2 are MNHNY and SVGAGI (reference sequence). The V end lost 5 bases, the J end lost 0 bases, and 17 bases lay between the germline ends. The CDR3 runs to 17 residues. In DNA form, the CDR3 reads TGTGCCAGCAGTCCCAGGGGCAGCGCAAGCTCCTACAATGAGCAGTTCTTC. Amino acid sequence: CASSPRGSASSYNEQFF.

The chain uses TRBV4-3 and TRBJ2-2, with 7 bases that match TRBD2. J gave up 6 bases and V 1 base, and 5 bases lay outside the gene matches. Germline values: CDR1 LGHNA, CDR2 YSLEER. This CDR3 spans 15 amino acids. CDR3 sequence reads: CASSQVLAVSGELFF. The CDR3 DNA reads as TGCGCCAGCAGCCAAGTGCTAGCGGTTTCCGGGGAGCTGTTTTTT.

V is TRBV7-2 and J is TRBJ2-5, with D tentatively TRBD2 (5 bases). Trimming stripped 5 bases from V and 7 bases from J, with 14 bases between. Germline lookup yields CDR1 SGHTA and CDR2 FQGNSA. CDR3 size: 13 residues. DNA of the CDR3: TGTGCCAGCAGCCCGGGTCTGGCGGGGACCCAGTACTTC. This encodes CASSPGLAGTQYF.

The chain carries TRBV30 and TRBJ1-1, with unresolved D. The germline V and J ends were trimmed by 3 bases and 1 base, with 9 bases remaining between them. The CDR3 runs to 13 residues. CDR1 and CDR2 from the germline V gene are GTSNPN and SVGIG (reference sequence). In nucleotides, the CDR3 is TGTGCCTGGAGAATTGAGGAGAACACTGAAGCTTTCTTT. This codes for CAWRIEENTEAFF. The full variable domain, with the rest looked up from reference TRBV30 and TRBJ1-1, is SQTIHQWPATLVQPVGSPLSLECTVEGTSNPNLYWYRQAAGRGLQLLFYSVGIGQISSEVPQNLSASRPQDRQFILSSKKLLLSDSGFYLCAWRIEENTEAFFGQGTRLTVV.

The rearrangement joins TRBV19 to TRBJ1-2, with D tentatively TRBD1 (5 bases). Germline V gene sequence: CDR1 LNHDA, CDR2 SQIVND (reference sequence). The germline V and J ends were trimmed by 4 bases and 8 bases, with 14 bases remaining between them. CDR3 length: 13 amino acids. CDR3 loop: CASSRSFRGGYTF. The CDR3 bases are TGTGCCAGTAGTAGGAGTTTTAGGGGAGGCTACACCTTC.

The V and J genes are TRBV10-3 and TRBJ2-3, with D tentatively TRBD2 (6 bases). The V gene lost 8 bases and the J gene lost 3 bases, with 12 bases spanning the gap. CDR3 length equals 13 residues. Germline V lookup: CDR1 ENHRY, CDR2 SYGVKD. CDR3 coding DNA: TGTGCCATCGGGACTCAAGGGACAGATACGCAGTATTTT. It yields the protein CAIGTQGTDTQYF.

About this clone itself: Germline is not matched at one junction end, which may reflect a read error. This chain links TRBV28 with TRBJ2-7, with TRBD2 identical over 15 bases. CDR3 length: 12 residues. Germline V gene data show CDR1 as MDHEN and CDR2 as SYDVKM. In DNA, the CDR3 is TGTGCCAGCAGTCCTCGGACTAGCGGGAGGGCCTGG. This sequence encodes CASSPRTSGRAW.

The rearrangement links TRBV11-1 to TRBJ1-2; D is undetermined. CDR3 length equals 14 residues. V gave up 2 bases and J gave up 2 bases, with 9 bases separating them. CDR1 is SGHAT and CDR2 is FQDESV in the germline V gene (reference sequence). DNA of the CDR3: TGTGCCAGCAGCTTATCGCCAGGAAACTATGGCTACACCTTC. Protein sequence: CASSLSPGNYGYTF.

This clone was counted once. The chain combines TRBV11-2 with TRBJ2-3; 7 bases fit TRBD1. Germline V gene sequence: CDR1 SGHAT, CDR2 FQNNGV. This CDR3 has 15 residues. J lost 4 bases, V lost 0 bases, and 4 bases had no gene match. CDR3 loop: CASSLDRGTADTQYF. CDR3 coding DNA: TGTGCCAGCAGCTTAGACAGGGGGACCGCAGATACGCAGTATTTT.

This CDR3 reads CASTLDRRPISYEQYF. The DNA of the CDR3 is TGTGCCAGCACCTTAGACAGACGGCCAATCTCCTACGAGCAGTACTTC. The V gene is TRBV2, the J gene TRBJ2-7; possible D gene TRBD1, 5 bases. This CDR3 has 16 residues. Trimming stripped 7 bases from V and 0 bases from J, with 19 bases between. Germline V gene lookup returns CDR1 SNHLY and CDR2 FYNNEI.

V gene TRBV18 combines with J gene TRBJ2-7; no clear D gene. In germline, CDR1 is KGHSH, CDR2 LQKENI. The germline V and J ends were trimmed by 6 bases and 1 base, with 10 bases remaining between them. The CDR3 covers 13 residues. CDR3 residues: CASSLDLSYEQYF. CDR3 nucleotide sequence: TGTGCCAGCTCCCTAGACTTGTCCTACGAGCAGTACTTC.

V usage is TRBV6-4 and J usage is TRBJ1-2; TRBD1 matches at 7 bases. There are 13 residues in the CDR3. Germline V gene sequence: CDR1 MRHNA, CDR2 SNTAGT. V lost 6 bases to trimming and J lost 2 bases; unmatched junction nucleotides: 3. CDR3 sequence: CASSQTGNYGYTF. CDR3 nucleotides: TGTGCCAGCAGCCAGACAGGGAACTATGGCTACACCTTC.

The chain employs TRBV6-2 or TRBV6-3 and TRBJ2-2; D not certain. Germline assignment: CDR1 MNHEY and CDR2 SVGEGT. CDR3 length equals 14 residues. V lost 5 bases to trimming and J lost 3 bases, with 10 bases between them. The CDR3 region has the DNA TGTGCCAGCAGTCCCCAGTGGTACACCGGGGAGCTGTTTTTT. The encoded protein is CASSPQWYTGELFF.

The CDR3 DNA sequence: TGTGCCAGCAGCTCCTTAGGGGCAGGGACTAGCTCCTACAATGAGCAGTTCTTC. The encoded protein is CASSSLGAGTSSYNEQFF. V usage is TRBV7-3 and J usage is TRBJ2-1; TRBD2 agrees at 8 bases. The CDR3 is 18 amino acids. V lost 4 bases and J lost 0; bases outside the gene matches: 11. Germline values: CDR1 SGHTA, CDR2 FQGTGA.

The gene calls are TRBV25-1 and TRBJ2-7, with 7 nucleotides matching TRBD2. Germline CDR1 MGHDK, CDR2 SYGVNS. The CDR3 runs to 15 residues. V trimming: 7 bases; J trimming: 5 bases; junction bases outside the gene matches: 14. CDR3 protein: CASTGGHSIPHEQYF. The CDR3 nucleotides are TGTGCCAGCACGGGGGGTCATAGTATACCTCACGAGCAGTACTTC.

In DNA, the CDR3 is TGCGCCAGCAGCCGCACAGGGCTGACGGCTCAAGAGACCCAGTACTTC. It yields the protein CASSRTGLTAQETQYF. V and J are TRBV5-1 and TRBJ2-5; TRBD1 might be the D (6 bases). Germline CDR1 SGHRS, CDR2 YFSETQ. The CDR3 runs 16 residues. Trimming cost V 4 bases and J 2 bases, with 18 bases left between them.